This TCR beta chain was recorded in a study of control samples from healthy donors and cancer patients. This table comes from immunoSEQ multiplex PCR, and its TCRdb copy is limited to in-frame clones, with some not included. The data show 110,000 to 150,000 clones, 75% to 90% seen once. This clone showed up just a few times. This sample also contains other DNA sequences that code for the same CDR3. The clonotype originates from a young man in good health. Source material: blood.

The CDR3 region has the DNA TGTGCCAGCAGTACCGAGTATAGCAATCAGCCCCAGCATTTT. Residues: CASSTEYSNQPQHF. The V and J genes are TRBV6-5 and TRBJ1-5; no clear D. The germline CDR1 and CDR2 sequences are MNHEY and SVGAGI. This CDR3 comprises 14 residues. The ends were cut back, 5 bases at V and 0 bases at J, with 8 bases in the middle.